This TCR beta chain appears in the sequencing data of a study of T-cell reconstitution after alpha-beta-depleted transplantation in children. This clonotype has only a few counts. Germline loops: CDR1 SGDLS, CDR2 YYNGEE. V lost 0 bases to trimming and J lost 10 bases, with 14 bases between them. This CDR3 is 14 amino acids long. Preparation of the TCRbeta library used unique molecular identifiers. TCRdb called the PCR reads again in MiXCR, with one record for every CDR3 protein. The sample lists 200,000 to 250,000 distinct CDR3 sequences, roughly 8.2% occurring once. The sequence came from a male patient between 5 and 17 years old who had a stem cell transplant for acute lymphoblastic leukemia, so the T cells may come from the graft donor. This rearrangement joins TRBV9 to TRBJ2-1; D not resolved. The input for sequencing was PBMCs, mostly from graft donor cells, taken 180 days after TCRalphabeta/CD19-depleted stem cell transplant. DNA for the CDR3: TGTGCCAGCAGCGTAGATGGGATGGCGCGGGAGCAGTTCTTC. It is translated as CASSVDGMAREQFF.